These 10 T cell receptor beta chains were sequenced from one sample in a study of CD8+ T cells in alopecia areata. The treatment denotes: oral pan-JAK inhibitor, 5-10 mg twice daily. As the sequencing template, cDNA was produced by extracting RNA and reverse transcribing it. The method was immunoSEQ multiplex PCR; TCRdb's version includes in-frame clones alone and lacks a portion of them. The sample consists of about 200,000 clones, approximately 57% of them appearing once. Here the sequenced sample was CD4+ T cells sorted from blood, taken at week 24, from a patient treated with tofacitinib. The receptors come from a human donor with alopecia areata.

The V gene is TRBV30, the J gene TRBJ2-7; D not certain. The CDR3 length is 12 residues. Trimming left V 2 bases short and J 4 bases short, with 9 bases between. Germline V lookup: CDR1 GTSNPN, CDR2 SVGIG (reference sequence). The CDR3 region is CAWSTPQYEQYF. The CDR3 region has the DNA TGTGCCTGGAGTACCCCTCAATACGAGCAGTACTTC.

The CDR3 protein is CASSGQWNEQYF. The CDR3 bases are TGTGCCAGCAGTGGTCAGTGGAACGAGCAGTACTTC. This chain joins TRBV6-6 and TRBJ2-7, with D unclear. This CDR3 contains 12 residues. From germline, CDR1 is MNHNY and CDR2 SVGAGI (reference sequence). With 5 bases removed from V and 5 bases from J, the gap between germline ends came to 10 bases.

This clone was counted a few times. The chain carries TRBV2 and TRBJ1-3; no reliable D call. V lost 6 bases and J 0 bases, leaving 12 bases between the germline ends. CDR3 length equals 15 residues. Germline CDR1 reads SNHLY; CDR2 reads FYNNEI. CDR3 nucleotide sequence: TGTGCCAGCAGAGATACATGGAGCTCTGGAAACACCATATATTTT. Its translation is CASRDTWSSGNTIYF.

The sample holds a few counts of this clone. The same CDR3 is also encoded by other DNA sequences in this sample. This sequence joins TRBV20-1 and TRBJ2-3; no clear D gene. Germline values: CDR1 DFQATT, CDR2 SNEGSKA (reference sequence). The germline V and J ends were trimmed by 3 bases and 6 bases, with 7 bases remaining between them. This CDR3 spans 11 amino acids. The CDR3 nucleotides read TGCAGTGCTAGTCCCTCGGATACGCAGTATTTT. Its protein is CSASPSDTQYF.

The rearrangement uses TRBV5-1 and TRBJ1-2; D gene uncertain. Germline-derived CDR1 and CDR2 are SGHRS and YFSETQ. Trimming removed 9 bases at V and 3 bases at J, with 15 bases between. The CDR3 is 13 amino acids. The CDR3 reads CATRPLGDYGYTF. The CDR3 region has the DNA TGCGCCACCCGCCCCCTGGGTGACTATGGCTACACCTTC. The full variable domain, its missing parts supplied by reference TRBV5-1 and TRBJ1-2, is KAGVTQTPRYLIKTRGQQVTLSCSPISGHRSVSWYQQTPGQGLQFLFEYFSETQRNKGNFPGRFSGRQFSNSRSEMNVSTLELGDSALYLCATRPLGDYGYTFGSGTRLTVV.

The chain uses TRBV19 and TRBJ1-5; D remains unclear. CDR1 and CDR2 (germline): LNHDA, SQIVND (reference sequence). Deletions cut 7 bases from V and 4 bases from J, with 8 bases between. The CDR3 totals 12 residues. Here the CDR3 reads CASNDGNQPQHF. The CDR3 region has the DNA TGTGCCAGTAATGACGGAAATCAGCCCCAGCATTTT.

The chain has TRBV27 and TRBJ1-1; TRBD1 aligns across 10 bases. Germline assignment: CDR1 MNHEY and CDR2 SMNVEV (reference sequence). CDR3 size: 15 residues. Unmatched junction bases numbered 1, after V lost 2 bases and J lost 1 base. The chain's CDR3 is CASSLRTGGNTEAFF. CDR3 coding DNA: TGTGCCAGCAGTTTACGGACAGGGGGGAACACTGAAGCTTTCTTT.

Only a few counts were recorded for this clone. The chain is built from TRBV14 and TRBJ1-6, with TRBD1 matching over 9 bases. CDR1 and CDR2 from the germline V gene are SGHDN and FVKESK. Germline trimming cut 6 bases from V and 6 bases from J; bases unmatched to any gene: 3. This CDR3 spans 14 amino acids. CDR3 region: CASRGQGSNSPLHF. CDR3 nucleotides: TGTGCCAGCAGAGGACAGGGGTCTAATTCACCCCTCCACTTT.

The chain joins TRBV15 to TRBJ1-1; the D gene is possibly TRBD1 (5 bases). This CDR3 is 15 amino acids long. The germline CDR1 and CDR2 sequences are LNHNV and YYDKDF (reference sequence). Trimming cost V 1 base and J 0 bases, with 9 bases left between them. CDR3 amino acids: CATSRGGEMNTEAFF. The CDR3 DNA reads TGTGCCACCAGCAGAGGAGGGGAGATGAACACTGAAGCTTTCTTT.

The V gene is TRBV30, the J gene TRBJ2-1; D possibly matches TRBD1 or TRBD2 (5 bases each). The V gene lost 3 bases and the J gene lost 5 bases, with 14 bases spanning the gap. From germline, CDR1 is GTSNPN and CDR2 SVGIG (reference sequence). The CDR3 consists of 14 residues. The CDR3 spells CAWRGDRLDNEQFF. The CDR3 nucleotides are TGTGCCTGGAGAGGGGACCGCCTAGACAATGAGCAGTTCTTC.